These 10 T cell receptor beta chains were sequenced from one sample in a study of T cell responses to AZD1222 COVID-19 vaccine. Profiling relied on immunoSEQ multiplex PCR, and the TCRdb table lists in-frame clones only, not all of them. The profile covers roughly 120,000 clones, with 88% appearing a single time and 2.4% taken by the ten largest. Sequences were derived from peripheral blood, sampled on day 0 of AZD1222 vaccination. These receptors were collected from an adult in good health.

This sequence joins TRBV28 and TRBJ2-5; possibly TRBD1 or TRBD2 for D (5 bases each). The germline CDR1 and CDR2 sequences are MDHEN and SYDVKM. V shed 2 bases and J shed 4 bases, with 17 bases lying between them. The CDR3 is made up of 16 amino acids. CDR3 in amino acids: CASSLLARSGRETQYF. The CDR3, as DNA: TGTGCCAGCAGTTTACTAGCCAGGTCGGGACGAGAGACCCAGTACTTC.

J is TRBJ2-7 and V is TRBV28; the D is unclear. Germline CDR1 reads MDHEN; CDR2 reads SYDVKM. The V and J ends lost 6 bases and 3 bases respectively, with 15 bases between them. The CDR3 has 14 residues. Here the CDR3 DNA reads TGTGCCAGCAGCGGACGGGCAATTCTCTACGAGCAGTACTTC. This gives the protein CASSGRAILYEQYF.

This chain uses TRBV5-1 with TRBJ1-3, with TRBD1 as a possible D gene (5 bases). This CDR3 has 14 residues. The germline V gene has CDR1 SGHRS and CDR2 YFSETQ. Trimming took 0 bases from V and 4 from J, leaving 8 bases between them. The CDR3 coding sequence is TGCGCCAGCAGCTTGGCGGGGGACGGAAACACCATATATTTT. Translation gives CASSLAGDGNTIYF. Filled out from reference TRBV5-1 and TRBJ1-3, the complete variable domain reads KAGVTQTPRYLIKTRGQQVTLSCSPISGHRSVSWYQQTPGQGLQFLFEYFSETQRNKGNFPGRFSGRQFSNSRSEMNVSTLELGDSALYLCASSLAGDGNTIYFGEGSWLTVV.

CDR3: CASSFRLAGASSYNEQFF. Written as DNA, the CDR3 is TGCGCCAGCAGCTTCCGACTAGCGGGGGCGAGCTCCTACAATGAGCAGTTCTTC. J is TRBJ2-1 and V is TRBV5-1; 12 positions match TRBD2. Germline V gene lookup returns CDR1 SGHRS and CDR2 YFSETQ. With 2 bases clipped from V and 0 bases from J, the junction kept 6 bases outside the gene matches. CDR3 size: 18 residues. Full variable domain (remainder filled in from reference TRBV5-1 and TRBJ2-1): KAGVTQTPRYLIKTRGQQVTLSCSPISGHRSVSWYQQTPGQGLQFLFEYFSETQRNKGNFPGRFSGRQFSNSRSEMNVSTLELGDSALYLCASSFRLAGASSYNEQFFGPGTRLTVL.

The V and J genes are TRBV5-1 and TRBJ2-7, with D tentatively TRBD1 (5 bases). V was clipped by 0 bases and J by 2 bases, with 12 bases between them. There are 15 residues in the CDR3. Germline CDR1 reads SGHRS; CDR2 reads YFSETQ. The CDR3 reads CASSLAAGPTYEQYF. The CDR3 bases are TGCGCCAGCAGCTTGGCAGCAGGGCCAACCTACGAGCAGTACTTC.

The V call is TRBV2, the J call TRBJ2-2; 7 positions agree with TRBD1. From germline, CDR1 is SNHLY and CDR2 FYNNEI. The CDR3 runs 14 residues. Losses at the gene ends were 6 bases for V and 5 bases for J; bases not matched to a gene: 6. The CDR3 spells CASSDRESTGELFF. CDR3 coding DNA: TGTGCCAGCAGCGACAGGGAGAGTACCGGGGAGCTGTTTTTT.

J is TRBJ2-1 and V is TRBV6-4; 12 bases line up with TRBD1. The V and J ends lost 3 bases and 8 bases, in that order; junction bases with no gene match: 2. This CDR3 is built from 14 residues. Looked up from germline, CDR1 is MRHNA and CDR2 is SNTAGT. In DNA form, the CDR3 reads TGTGCCAGCAGTGATGGGACAGGGGGCGATGAGCAGTTCTTC. Its protein product is CASSDGTGGDEQFF.

V gene TRBV28 combines with J gene TRBJ2-1; a weak D match, TRBD2 (6 bases). Trimming took off 6 bases at V and 5 bases at J, with 20 bases between the two ends. The CDR3 is 16 residues long. The germline CDR1 and CDR2 sequences are MDHEN and SYDVKM. CDR3 bases: TGTGCCAGCAGCGACTCCCGGGGACTGATGAACAATGAGCAGTTCTTC. Amino acid sequence: CASSDSRGLMNNEQFF.

The chain employs TRBV5-1 and TRBJ1-4; D remains ambiguous. The length of the CDR3 is 14 residues. Germline V gives CDR1 SGHRS, CDR2 YFSETQ. V lost 4 bases and J lost 8, with 15 bases in between. Here the CDR3 reads CASSLGRPREKLFF. CDR3 sequence (DNA): TGCGCCAGCAGCCTAGGACGGCCCAGGGAAAAACTGTTTTTT.

The chain has TRBV19 and TRBJ2-1, with 8 nucleotides matching TRBD1. The V gene's germline CDR1 is LNHDA and CDR2 SQIVND (reference sequence). The CDR3 runs to 15 residues. The trim removed 1 base at V and 6 bases at J, leaving 5 bases unmatched. CDR3: CASSIGIQGGNEQFF. The CDR3 nucleotides are TGTGCCAGTAGTATAGGGATACAGGGGGGCAATGAGCAGTTCTTC.